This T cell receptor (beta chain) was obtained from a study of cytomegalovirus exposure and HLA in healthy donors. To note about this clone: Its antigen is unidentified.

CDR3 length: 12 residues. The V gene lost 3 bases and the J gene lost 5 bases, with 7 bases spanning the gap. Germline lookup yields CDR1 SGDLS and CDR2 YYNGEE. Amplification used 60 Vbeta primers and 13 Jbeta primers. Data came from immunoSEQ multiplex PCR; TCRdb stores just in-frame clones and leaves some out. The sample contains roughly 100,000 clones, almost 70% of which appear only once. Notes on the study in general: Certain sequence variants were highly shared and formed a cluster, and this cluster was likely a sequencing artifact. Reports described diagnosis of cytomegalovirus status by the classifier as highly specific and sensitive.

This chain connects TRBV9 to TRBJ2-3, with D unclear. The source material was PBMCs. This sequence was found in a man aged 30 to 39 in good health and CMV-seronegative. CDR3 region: CASSGGLDTQYF. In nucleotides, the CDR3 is TGTGCCAGCAGCGGAGGATTAGATACGCAGTATTTT.